The 4 T cell receptor beta chains given below trace back to one sample, sequenced in a study of STAT3 mutations in large granular lymphocyte leukemia. Study-wide results and limits: Every T-LGLL patient had at least one immunodominant TCRbeta clonotype.

Their antigens remain unidentified. The table came from immunoSEQ multiplex PCR; TCRdb's copy has only in-frame clones and leaves some out. The data hold approximately 6,200 clones, with under 80% observed a single time. Material for sequencing was peripheral blood mononuclear cells. These receptors all stem from a man between 35 and 55 years old with T-cell large granular lymphocyte leukemia. Some clones in this sample may be carry-over from other donors' samples.

This clone appeared a few times. The V call is TRBV18, the J call TRBJ1-1; D unclear. The germline gives CDR1 KGHSH, CDR2 LQKENI. CDR3 length: 14 residues. The ends were cut back, 3 bases at V and 1 base at J, with 9 bases in the middle. CDR3 sequence reads: CASSPSLPNTEAFF. The CDR3 coding sequence is TGTGCCAGCTCACCGTCACTACCGAACACTGAAGCTTTCTTT.

This clone turned up a few times. Likely a read error: the CDR3 ends without its conserved phenylalanine or tryptophan. The limits of the CDR3 on the DNA are not certain, so only TCRdb's listed CDR3 is given. J is TRBJ2-3 and V is TRBV7-9; no check of the table's D call, TRBD1, against the DNA was made. Germline CDR1 and CDR2: SEHNR and FQNEAQ (reference sequence). The CDR3 is 9 amino acids in total, end residues counted. The CDR3 spells CASSLGGAL.

The chain is built from TRBV18 and TRBJ2-1; D uncertain. Looked up from germline, CDR1 is KGHSH and CDR2 is LQKENI. V was shortened by 0 bases and J by 9 bases, with 15 bases between the two germline ends. CDR3 length: 15 residues. The CDR3 sequence: CASSPPLARVSEQFF. CDR3 nucleotides: TGTGCCAGCTCACCACCCCTGGCTAGGGTGAGTGAGCAGTTCTTC.

In its sample, this clone was seen a few times. This chain connects TRBV2 to TRBJ1-5; 8 nucleotides agree with TRBD1. Per the germline V gene, CDR1 is SNHLY and CDR2 is FYNNEI. The CDR3 is made up of 14 amino acids. Losses at the gene ends were 4 bases for V and 9 bases for J; bases not matched to a gene: 8. The CDR3 protein is CASSGDRTRTPQHF. The CDR3 DNA follows: TGTGCCAGCAGTGGGGACAGGACACGTACGCCCCAGCATTTT.